The next 19 T cell receptor beta chains were all read from a single sample in a study of T-cell reconstitution after alpha-beta-depleted transplantation in children. As it was prepared, the TCRbeta library received unique molecular identifiers. A single record per CDR3 protein comes from TCRdb applying MiXCR to the PCR reads. This table holds 60,000 to 80,000 distinct CDR3 sequences, roughly 6.6% found once. The sample here was PBMCs from the stem cell graft donor, taken from the stem cell graft. These receptors all stem from a human donor who donated a stem cell graft to a child with acute lymphoblastic leukemia.

The table lists this clonotype with many counts. V is TRBV7-8 and J is TRBJ2-1; D is possibly TRBD1 or TRBD2 (7 bases each). The CDR3 extends over 15 amino acids. Trimming removed 5 bases from V and 5 bases from J, with 16 bases in between. Per the germline V gene, CDR1 is SGHVS and CDR2 is FQNEAQ. The CDR3 region is CASSRYPGGDNEQFF. The CDR3 bases are TGTGCCAGCAGCAGGTATCCAGGGGGGGACAATGAGCAGTTCTTC. The full variable domain, completed using reference TRBV7-8 and TRBJ2-1, is GAGVSQSPRYKVAKRGQDVALRCDPISGHVSLFWYQQALGQGPEFLTYFQNEAQLDKSGLPSDRFFAERPEGSVSTLKIQRTQQEDSAVYLCASSRYPGGDNEQFFGPGTRLTVL.

This clonotype was picked up many times. The V call is TRBV7-3, the J call TRBJ2-1; D call uncertain. The germline gives CDR1 SGHTA, CDR2 FQGTGA. CDR3 length: 16 residues. Trimming pared 4 bases from V and 2 bases from J, leaving 15 bases between. CDR3 loop: CASSSKPMLTYNEQFF. The DNA for the CDR3 is TGTGCCAGCAGCTCGAAGCCTATGCTTACCTACAATGAGCAGTTCTTC.

The chain couples TRBV28 to TRBJ1-5; D uncertain. Germline V gene sequence: CDR1 MDHEN, CDR2 SYDVKM. The CDR3 spans 12 residues. V gave up 3 bases and J gave up 7 bases, with 7 bases separating them. The CDR3 is CASSFGSQPQHF. CDR3 bases: TGTGCCAGCAGTTTTGGAAGCCAGCCCCAGCATTTT.

This clonotype came up a few times. The gene calls are TRBV27 and TRBJ1-4; 7 nucleotides match TRBD1. From germline, CDR1 is MNHEY and CDR2 SMNVEV (reference sequence). With V trimmed by 5 bases and J by 8 bases, 2 bases remained unmatched. The CDR3 is made up of 12 amino acids. CDR3 protein: CASSPDREKLFF. CDR3 DNA sequence: TGTGCCAGCAGTCCGGACAGGGAAAAACTGTTTTTT.

The sample holds a few counts of this clonotype. The rearrangement links TRBV24-1 to TRBJ2-7; D is possibly TRBD2 (5 bases). There are 14 residues in the CDR3. The V and J ends lost 2 bases and 2 bases respectively, with 9 bases between them. From germline, CDR1 is KGHDR and CDR2 SFDVKD. CDR3 loop: CATSDSGMTYEQYF. As DNA, the CDR3 is TGTGCCACCAGTGATTCCGGGATGACCTACGAGCAGTACTTC.

In this sample, this clonotype turned up a few times. The gene calls are TRBV20-1 and TRBJ2-5; TRBD1 matches 7 bases. The CDR3 has 14 amino acids. V lost 4 bases to trimming and J lost 4 bases; unmatched junction nucleotides: 9. The germline V gene has CDR1 DFQATT and CDR2 SNEGSKA (reference sequence). The CDR3 here is CSATRTGRRETQYF. As DNA, the CDR3 is TGCAGTGCTACTAGGACAGGCAGGCGAGAGACCCAGTACTTC.

This clonotype was recorded many times. The chain combines TRBV12-3 or TRBV12-4 with TRBJ1-4; D ambiguous. Trimming stripped 6 bases from V and 8 bases from J, with 7 bases between. The CDR3 is 11 residues long. The CDR3 protein is CASRVEEKLFF. The CDR3 DNA sequence: TGTGCCAGCAGGGTGGAAGAAAAACTGTTTTTT.

This clonotype appeared many times. V is TRBV27 and J is TRBJ2-7, with D uncertain. From germline, CDR1 is MNHEY and CDR2 SMNVEV (reference sequence). Between the trimmed V and J ends, which lost 7 bases and 1 base, there was a span of 11 bases. The CDR3 consists of 13 residues. CDR3 protein: CASKPAESYEQYF. CDR3 nucleotides: TGTGCCAGCAAACCGGCGGAATCCTACGAGCAGTACTTC.

This clonotype was seen many times. The chain combines TRBV27 with TRBJ2-7; 14 bases fit TRBD2. The CDR3 loop spans 15 amino acids. The trim removed 6 bases at V and 4 bases at J, leaving 5 bases unmatched. Germline assignment: CDR1 MNHEY and CDR2 SMNVEV (reference sequence). CDR3 DNA: TGTGCCAGCAGGCTAGGGACTAGCGGGGGATACGAGCAGTACTTC. The encoded protein is CASRLGTSGGYEQYF.

This clonotype occurred many times. The rearrangement links TRBV24-1 to TRBJ2-1; D not resolved. CDR3 length equals 15 residues. V was pared by 1 base and J by 4 bases, with 10 bases between. Germline V lookup: CDR1 KGHDR, CDR2 SFDVKD. The chain's CDR3 is CATSDFRPGYNEQFF. Written as DNA, the CDR3 is TGTGCCACCAGTGATTTCCGGCCTGGGTACAATGAGCAGTTCTTC.

This clonotype was counted ten times or more. This chain uses TRBV3-1 with TRBJ1-5, with D perhaps TRBD1 (5 bases). V was cut by 0 bases and J by 2 bases, with 14 bases left in between. Per the germline V gene, CDR1 is LGHDT and CDR2 is YNNKEL (reference sequence). The CDR3 runs to 17 residues. The CDR3 region is CASSQDGAGTGNQPQHF. In nucleotides, the CDR3 is TGTGCCAGCAGCCAAGATGGGGCAGGGACCGGCAATCAGCCCCAGCATTTT.

This clonotype has at least ten counts. This chain connects TRBV12-3 or TRBV12-4 to TRBJ1-6; D gene unclear. The CDR3 loop spans 15 amino acids. Between the trimmed V and J ends, which lost 3 bases and 7 bases, there was a span of 13 bases. This CDR3 is CASSFASVGNSPLHF. The CDR3 bases are TGTGCCAGCAGTTTTGCTTCGGTGGGCAATTCACCCCTCCACTTT.

At least ten counts were recorded for this clonotype. One end of the junction fails to match germline, which may point to a read error. This chain links TRBV5-6 with TRBJ2-4, with D hard to call. Germline V gene lookup returns CDR1 SGHDT and CDR2 YYEEEE. This CDR3 is built from 8 residues. CDR3 sequence (DNA): TGTGCCAGCAGCTTAAGGGTCTTC. Protein sequence: CASSLRVF.

There are a few counts of this clonotype. The genes are TRBV19 and TRBJ2-7, with TRBD1 as a possible D gene (6 bases). Germline values: CDR1 LNHDA, CDR2 SQIVND (reference sequence). The CDR3 sequence is 12 residues long. Deletions cut 5 bases from V and 3 bases from J, with 8 bases between. The CDR3 DNA reads TGTGCCAGTAGTGGACAGTTCTACGAGCAGTACTTC. Protein sequence: CASSGQFYEQYF.

This chain links TRBV4-2 with TRBJ1-1; D is ambiguous. Germline V CDR1 and CDR2: LGHNA, YNFKEQ. This CDR3 region has 15 residues. Trimming cost V 4 bases and J 2 bases, with 14 bases left between them. CDR3 residues: CASSRGGLNNTEAFF. As DNA, the CDR3 is TGTGCCAGCAGCCGTGGCGGGCTCAATAACACTGAAGCTTTCTTT.

Many counts were recorded for this clonotype. The chain couples TRBV28 to TRBJ1-1, with 9 bases identical to TRBD1. The CDR3 sequence is 14 residues long. J lost 4 bases, V lost 3 bases, and 3 bases had no gene match. Germline CDR1 is MDHEN and CDR2 is SYDVKM. CDR3 sequence reads: CASSFGTGFTEAFF. The CDR3 DNA reads as TGTGCCAGCAGTTTTGGGACAGGGTTCACTGAAGCTTTCTTT.

This clonotype was recorded at least ten times. The genes are TRBV4-2 and TRBJ2-7; 9 nucleotides match TRBD1. The CDR3 loop spans 18 amino acids. J gave up 4 bases and V 4 bases, and 17 bases lay outside the gene matches. Per the germline V gene, CDR1 is LGHNA and CDR2 is YNFKEQ. CDR3 residues: CASSPLVWEQGARYEQYF. The CDR3 DNA is TGTGCCAGCAGCCCCCTAGTATGGGAACAGGGGGCTCGGTACGAGCAGTACTTC.

This clonotype was seen many times. V is TRBV25-1 and J is TRBJ2-1; perhaps D is TRBD1 or TRBD2 (5 bases each). This CDR3 is 18 amino acids long. The V end was cut by 3 bases, the J end by 6 bases, with 24 bases between. CDR1 is MGHDK and CDR2 is SYGVNS in the germline V gene. CDR3 amino acids: CASSDRKGVGAGGNEQFF. CDR3 nucleotide sequence: TGTGCCAGCAGTGACCGGAAAGGTGTCGGGGCTGGAGGCAATGAGCAGTTCTTC.

This clonotype has at least ten counts. V gene TRBV12-3 or TRBV12-4 combines with J gene TRBJ1-1, with no clear D. The CDR3 is made up of 13 amino acids. Trimming removed 8 bases at V and 3 bases at J, with 13 bases between. The CDR3 loop reads CASAQRSDTEAFF. As DNA, the CDR3 is TGTGCCAGCGCCCAAAGGTCGGACACTGAAGCTTTCTTT.